A selection of T cell receptor beta chains follows, all from one sample in a study of T cell repertoires in cytomegalovirus infection. Each CDR3 protein is one row after TCRdb ran MiXCR on the reads. This sample has under 250,000 distinct CDR3 sequences, with 6% to 8% found just once. The sample was PBMCs. Source of these receptors: a human donor in good health (CMV status not recorded). Some clones in this sample may be carry-over from other donors' samples. Each CDR3 is given with its conserved first and last residue. Fields, in order: J gene, clone size, V gene, CDR3 length, D gene, CDR3 DNA, CDR3 protein. A D gene is named only where the DNA matches it firmly. The size of a clone is reported for some rows only, either as once, few or many, or as a class for expanded clones.

TRBJ1-6 | many | TRBV7-2 | 14 | - | TGTGCCAGCAGCTTTACAAGGTCCAATTCACCCCTCCACTTT | CASSFTRSNSPLHF
TRBJ1-1 | many | TRBV12-3/TRBV12-4 | 17 | TRBD1 | TGTGCCAGCAGCCTCCCTACAGGGGGCAAGGGTCACACTGAAGCTTTCTTT | CASSLPTGGKGHTEAFF
TRBJ1-6 | many | TRBV28 | 15 | - | TGTGCCAGCATCCGGGGGGCCTCCTATAATTCACCCCTCCACTTT | CASIRGASYNSPLHF
TRBJ1-5 | many | TRBV6-2/TRBV6-3 | 14 | - | TGTGCCAGCAGTTATCGGGGGGGATTGAGGCCCCAGCATTTT | CASSYRGGLRPQHF
TRBJ2-1 | - | TRBV5-1 | 13 | - | TGCGCCAGCAGCTTGACAGGGATCAATGAGCAGTTCTTC | CASSLTGINEQFF
TRBJ2-7 | many | TRBV12-5 | 13 | - | TGTGCTAGTGGTTTGGTACAGGGAGGCGAGCAGTACTTC | CASGLVQGGEQYF
TRBJ1-1 | - | TRBV20-1 | 15 | TRBD1 | TGCAGTGCTAGAGAAGGGACAGGGATAAACACTGAAGCTTTCTTT | CSAREGTGINTEAFF
TRBJ2-7 | many | TRBV20-1 | 13 | - | TGCAGTGGGGCAGGGAAATTTAGGTACGAGCAGTACTTC | CSGAGKFRYEQYF
TRBJ2-5 | many | TRBV7-2 | 12 | - | TGTGCCAGCGTCCGAAACCAAGAGACCCAGTACTTC | CASVRNQETQYF
TRBJ1-1 | few | TRBV30 | 13 | - | TGTGCCTGGAGTGGAACGTCACCTGCTGAAGCTTTCTTT | CAWSGTSPAEAFF
TRBJ1-2 | many | TRBV7-2 | 16 | TRBD1 | TGTGCCAGCAGCTCGCTTCAGGGGGCGGCTAACTATGGCTACACCTTC | CASSSLQGAANYGYTF
TRBJ1-2 | many | TRBV7-9 | 11 | - | TGTGCCAGCAGCGCCACCAGCGACTACACCTTC | CASSATSDYTF
TRBJ1-5 | - | TRBV11-3 | 16 | TRBD1 | TGTGCCAGCAGCTTAGAGTGTCGGACAGGTCATCAGCCCCAGCAATTT | CASSLECRTGHQPQQF
TRBJ2-1 | many | TRBV6-2/TRBV6-3 | 13 | - | TGTGCCAGCAGGACACCTAGGAGGGTTGAGCAGTTCTTC | CASRTPRRVEQFF
TRBJ2-5 | many | TRBV30 | 14 | - | TGTGCCTGGAGTCGGCCACCATCCCAAGAGACCCAGTACTTC | CAWSRPPSQETQYF
TRBJ2-1 | many | TRBV6-2/TRBV6-3 | 14 | TRBD1 | TGTGCCAGCAGTGATCCGACAGGGGACAATGAGCAGTTCTTC | CASSDPTGDNEQFF
TRBJ2-7 | many | TRBV7-9 | 16 | - | TGTGCCAGCAGCTTAGGTTCAGTTCGGGTCTCCTACGAGCAGTACTTC | CASSLGSVRVSYEQYF
TRBJ1-2 | - | TRBV23-1 | 14 | - | TGCGCCAGCAGTCAATCGATTCCAGGGAGAGGCTACACCTTC | CASSQSIPGRGYTF
TRBJ2-3 | many | TRBV7-6 | 17 | - | TGTGCCAGCAGCTTAGGTATTCAGGGTACTACCACAGATACGCAGTATTTT | CASSLGIQGTTTDTQYF
TRBJ2-7 | many | TRBV7-2 | 13 | - | TGTGCCAGCAGCCCCTCCGCTTCCTACGAGCAGTACTTC | CASSPSASYEQYF
TRBJ1-1 | many | TRBV7-2 | 16 | - | TGTGCCAGCAGCTTAGTAGGCTGGGCTGAGAACACTGAAGCTTTCTTT | CASSLVGWAENTEAFF